This T cell receptor (beta chain) is drawn from a study of T cells in Graves' hyperthyroidism and ophthalmopathy. Overall study findings and caveats: Blood shared most expanded thyroid clonotypes above 0.001.

RNA transcripts were the template for amplifying TCR beta CDR3 regions. TCR CDR3 underwent first-round RT-PCR with the HTBI primer set. In TCRdb, the multiplex PCR reads were re-called with MiXCR into one record per CDR3 protein. Here the sample spans a few hundred thousand distinct CDR3 sequences, roughly 15% being singletons. Worth noting for this clonotype: Its antigen remains unidentified.

Uncontrolled infection, other autoimmune disease, pregnancy and lactation each barred patients from inclusion. The receptor was derived from a woman aged 30 to 39 with Graves' ophthalmopathy. What was sequenced was blood.

The CDR3 DNA reads TGTGCCAGCAGTGACATGGGGGGAGCGGGAACAGATACGCAGTATTTT. Translation: CASSDMGGAGTDTQYF. The chain uses TRBV6-1 and TRBJ2-3; 7 nucleotides agree with TRBD2. Germline V gene sequence: CDR1 MNHNS, CDR2 SASEGT. The CDR3 runs 16 residues. The J segment lost 3 bases and the V segment lost 3 bases, leaving 9 bases of the junction unmatched.